A selection of T cell receptor beta chains follows, all from one sample in a study of blood T cell repertoires in COVID-19. Libraries were prepared by immunoSEQ multiplex PCR; TCRdb keeps only in-frame clonotypes and omits some of them. The sample contains a few hundred thousand clones, 92% of which appear only once. Source material: PBMCs or T cells enriched from blood (not recorded which). These receptors were obtained from a woman between 25 and 40 years old who had recovered from COVID-19. Each CDR3 is given with its conserved first and last residue. Each record gives: D gene, J gene, V gene, clone size, CDR3 protein, CDR3 DNA. The D gene is left open where the match is weak. Clone size appears in some rows only: once, few, many, or a class for an expanded clone.

TRBD2 | TRBJ2-3 | TRBV28 | . | CASSGGGTTDTQYF | TGTGCCAGCAGTGGCGGGGGTACCACAGATACGCAGTATTTT
TRBD1 | TRBJ2-7 | TRBV27 | . | CASSWTGGGIYEQYF | TGTGCCAGCAGTTGGACAGGTGGGGGCATCTACGAGCAGTACTTC
. | TRBJ1-1 | TRBV5-1 | . | CASSLDGLGQNTEAFF | TGCGCCAGCAGCTTGGATGGATTGGGACAGAACACTGAAGCTTTCTTT
. | TRBJ1-1 | TRBV7-3 | few | CAISQGKNTEAFF | TGTGCCATCTCACAGGGTAAGAACACTGAAGCTTTCTTT
TRBD1 | TRBJ1-5 | TRBV4-1 | once | CASSQETGIDQPQHF | TGCGCCAGCAGCCAAGAGACAGGGATTGATCAGCCCCAGCATTTT
. | TRBJ1-3 | TRBV11-2 | . | CASSFGHLGNTIYF | TGTGCCAGCAGCTTTGGGCACCTTGGAAACACCATATATTTT
TRBD2 | TRBJ2-3 | TRBV7-8 | . | CASSRQRELSDTQYF | TGTGCCAGCAGCCGACAGCGGGAGTTGTCAGATACGCAGTATTTT
. | TRBJ1-6 | TRBV27 | . | CASRPQVPYNSPLHF | TGTGCCAGCAGACCGCAGGTTCCCTATAATTCACCCCTCCACTTT
TRBD2 | TRBJ2-3 | TRBV7-3 | . | CASSSSGGALEGTQYF | TGTGCCAGCAGCAGTAGCGGGGGGGCCCTGGAGGGTACGCAGTATTTT
. | TRBJ1-5 | TRBV18 | . | CASSPASDNQPQHF | TGTGCCAGCTCTCCCGCCAGCGACAATCAGCCCCAGCATTTT
TRBD2 | TRBJ2-1 | TRBV9 | . | CASSVVSSGHSYNEQFF | TGTGCCAGCAGCGTAGTTTCTAGCGGGCACTCCTACAATGAGCAGTTCTTC
TRBD1 | TRBJ1-1 | TRBV7-2 | few | CASSLEGALTEAFF | TGTGCCAGCAGCTTAGAGGGGGCACTCACTGAAGCTTTCTTT
TRBD2 | TRBJ2-1 | TRBV29-1 | . | CSVERGGATNEQFF | TGCAGCGTTGAGCGCGGGGGGGCCACGAATGAGCAGTTCTTC
TRBD1 | TRBJ1-5 | TRBV11-3 | once | CASSQDRGAIVRNQPQHF | TGTGCCAGCAGCCAGGACAGGGGCGCAATCGTTCGGAATCAGCCCCAGCATTTT
. | TRBJ2-7 | TRBV10-3 | . | CAISEGDQAEQYF | TGTGCCATCAGTGAAGGAGATCAAGCCGAGCAGTACTTC
TRBD1 | TRBJ1-5 | TRBV7-6 | once | CASSLTGERYQPQHF | TGTGCCAGCAGCTTGACAGGGGAGCGGTATCAGCCCCAGCATTTT